This T cell receptor (beta chain) was identified during a study of T cells in Graves' hyperthyroidism and ophthalmopathy. About the research overall: Peripheral blood specimens were obtained at initial diagnosis, prior to any treatment.

The CDR3 runs to 15 residues. Per the germline V gene, CDR1 is SEHNR and CDR2 is FQNEAQ (reference sequence). With 7 bases clipped from V and 5 bases from J, the junction kept 12 bases outside the gene matches. What was amplified from RNA transcripts were TCR beta CDR3 regions. In the first-round RT-PCR of the TCR CDR3, the HTBI primer set was used. One entry per CDR3 protein results from TCRdb running MiXCR on the multiplex PCR reads. This table has roughly 700,000 distinct CDR3 sequences, 17% appearing once. In this sample, this clonotype turned up many times. Antigen unknown. Study-wide results and limits: Ophthalmopathy stood apart from stable hyperthyroidism in a 13 V-J model.

This TCR derives from a man aged 50 or older with Graves' hyperthyroidism. Material: blood. The chain carries TRBV7-9 and TRBJ2-5, with 8 nucleotides matching TRBD1. The CDR3 bases are TGTGCCAGCACCCTCGGGCTCAGGGGGCCGGAGACCCAGTACTTC. The encoded protein is CASTLGLRGPETQYF.